The 15 T cell receptor beta chains below come from one sample, sequenced in a study of regulatory T cells in long-lasting Graves disease. Time point reported: newly diagnosed GD, antithyroid drugs for less than 3 months. Scientists built the TCR library using RNA that was extracted from PBMCs. Arm-PCR of CDR3 regions and iRepertoire HTBI primers were used to build TCR beta libraries. TCRdb processed the multiplex PCR reads anew with MiXCR; each CDR3 protein has one entry. In the table there are around 480,000 distinct CDR3 sequences, about 15% of which are singletons. These data were also reused for a study on T cells in Graves' hyperthyroidism and ophthalmopathy.

The sequencing used peripheral blood mononuclear cells (PBMCs), collected at new diagnosis, from a patient treated with antithyroid drugs. Receptors originate from a woman aged 40-65 years with Graves disease.

The gene calls are TRBV19 and TRBJ1-5; possibly TRBD1 for D (5 bases). Germline V gene data show CDR1 as LNHDA and CDR2 as SQIVND (reference sequence). CDR3 length: 19 residues. The ends were cut back, 7 bases at V and 2 bases at J, with 27 bases in the middle. The CDR3 DNA reads TGTGCCAGTACCCCTAAAGGACATTCCTCTAGCTATGGCAATCAGCCCCAGCATTTT. It codes for CASTPKGHSSSYGNQPQHF. Based on the CDR3 plus reference TRBV19 and TRBJ1-5, the full variable domain is DGGITQSPKYLFRKEGQNVTLSCEQNLNHDAMYWYRQDPGQGLRLIYYSQIVNDFQKGDIAEGYSVSREKKESFPLTVTSAQKNPTAFYLCASTPKGHSSSYGNQPQHFGDGTRLSIL.

This clonotype was seen at least ten times. This CDR3 reads CASTLEGNTGELFF. The CDR3 bases are TGTGCCAGCACCCTTGAGGGGAACACCGGGGAGCTGTTTTTT. The rearrangement uses TRBV3-1 and TRBJ2-2; TRBD2 is a possible D gene (5 bases). V lost 7 bases and J lost 1, with 10 bases in between. Germline CDR1 reads LGHDT; CDR2 reads YNNKEL (reference sequence). This CDR3 has 14 amino acids.

V usage is TRBV9 and J usage is TRBJ1-6; D is uncertain. Trimming left V 4 bases short and J 9 bases short, with 11 bases between. The CDR3 has 13 amino acids. CDR1 is SGDLS, CDR2 YYNGEE, per germline. The CDR3 sequence is CASSPRAASPLHF. CDR3 DNA: TGTGCCAGCAGCCCCCGGGCCGCTTCACCCCTCCACTTT.

This chain joins TRBV12-3 or TRBV12-4 and TRBJ2-3; 10 bases align to TRBD2. The V gene end was trimmed by 7 bases and the J gene end by 6 bases; junction bases not matched to a gene: 7. The CDR3 sequence is 14 residues long. The CDR3 DNA is TGTGCCAGCACCCTAAGCGGGGGGGCCGATACGCAGTATTTT. Its translation: CASTLSGGADTQYF.

The table lists this clonotype with a few counts. The chain couples TRBV20-1 to TRBJ2-7, with D possibly being TRBD2 (6 bases). The CDR3 has 15 residues. CDR1 and CDR2 from the germline V gene are DFQATT and SNEGSKA (reference sequence). Deletions cut 4 bases from V and 3 bases from J, with 19 bases between. The chain's CDR3 is CSAIPLASVYYEQYF. DNA for the CDR3: TGCAGTGCTATACCACTAGCTTCGGTTTACTACGAGCAGTACTTC.

This clonotype appeared many times. The chain has TRBV11-2 and TRBJ2-7; D assignment may be TRBD1 or TRBD2 (5 bases each). The CDR3 totals 14 residues. The V end lost 0 bases, the J end lost 6 bases, and 12 bases lay between the germline ends. The germline gives CDR1 SGHAT, CDR2 FQNNGV. The DNA for the CDR3 is TGTGCCAGCAGCTTAGAACGGGGCCCCAGCGAGCAGTACTTC. Its protein is CASSLERGPSEQYF.

This clonotype has just a few counts. This chain connects TRBV3-1 to TRBJ1-3, with a possible D match to TRBD1 (6 bases). The germline V gene encodes CDR1 LGHDT and CDR2 YNNKEL (reference sequence). The CDR3 runs 14 residues. Trimming cost V 4 bases and J 5 bases, with 12 bases left between them. CDR3 nucleotides: TGTGCCAGCAGCCCTTCTACAGGGCGAAACACCATATATTTT. Translation: CASSPSTGRNTIYF.

There are a few counts of this clonotype. This chain connects TRBV29-1 to TRBJ1-2; D possibly corresponds to TRBD1 (6 bases). There are 11 residues in the CDR3. Germline assignment: CDR1 SQVTM and CDR2 ANQGSEA. Trimming removed 4 bases at V and 8 bases at J, with 11 bases between. The CDR3 loop reads CSVVGARGYTF. CDR3 sequence (DNA): TGCAGCGTTGTGGGGGCGAGGGGCTACACCTTC.

This clonotype showed up just a few times. The chain has TRBV7-9 and TRBJ1-5, with D hard to call. The germline CDR1 and CDR2 sequences are SEHNR and FQNEAQ (reference sequence). V was shortened by 6 bases and J by 0 bases, with 9 bases between the two germline ends. The CDR3 consists of 14 residues. The CDR3 nucleotides are TGTGCCAGCAGTGGCGGCCATAGCAATCAGCCCCAGCATTTT. Amino acid sequence: CASSGGHSNQPQHF.

This clonotype has only a few counts. The CDR3 loop reads CASSLAQLGSSGANVLTF. CDR3 nucleotides: TGTGCCAGCAGTTTAGCCCAGCTGGGTAGCTCTGGGGCCAACGTCCTGACTTTC. This chain links TRBV12-3 or TRBV12-4 with TRBJ2-6; no clear D. V was cut by 0 bases and J by 0 bases, with 12 bases left in between. The length of the CDR3 is 18 residues.

The CDR3 DNA reads TGTGCCAGCTCACCACGACAGGGGATGGACTATGGCTACACCTTC. Translation: CASSPRQGMDYGYTF. The chain couples TRBV18 to TRBJ1-2, with TRBD1 matching over 8 bases. CDR1 KGHSH and CDR2 LQKENI come from the germline V gene. J gave up 3 bases and V 1 base, and 4 bases lay outside the gene matches. The CDR3 is made up of 15 amino acids.

Concerning this clonotype: This could be a read error, since a much larger clone is one nucleotide away. This chain links TRBV29-1 with TRBJ1-2; 10 bases align to TRBD1. The germline CDR1 and CDR2 sequences are SQVTM and ANQGSEA. V shed 8 bases and J 4 bases; nucleotides not matched to a gene: 4. The CDR3 sequence is 12 residues long. The CDR3 reads CSSWTGGYGYTF. CDR3 bases: TGCAGCTCGTGGACAGGGGGCTATGGCTACACCTTC.

This chain uses TRBV3-1 with TRBJ1-6; D is unresolved. CDR1 and CDR2 from the germline V gene are LGHDT and YNNKEL (reference sequence). CDR3 length: 15 residues. V lost 4 bases to trimming and J lost 4 bases, with 11 bases between them. In nucleotides, the CDR3 is TGTGCCAGCAGCCCCCGGACTGATTATAATTCACCCCTCCACTTT. Its protein is CASSPRTDYNSPLHF.

This clonotype appeared a few times. The rearrangement uses TRBV6-1 and TRBJ2-2; no clear D gene. This CDR3 comprises 12 residues. V dropped 7 bases and J dropped 4 bases, with 7 bases sitting between them. The V gene's germline CDR1 is MNHNS and CDR2 SASEGT. The CDR3 region is CASIGLTGELFF. CDR3 bases: TGTGCCAGCATAGGCCTCACCGGGGAGCTGTTTTTT.

This clonotype was seen at least ten times. V usage is TRBV7-8 and J usage is TRBJ1-5; 7 bases line up with TRBD1. The CDR3 has 19 residues. V trimming: 3 bases; J trimming: 3 bases; junction bases outside the gene matches: 17. Germline V gives CDR1 SGHVS, CDR2 FQNEAQ. Here the CDR3 reads CASSLLASGWDSNNQPQHF. DNA for the CDR3: TGTGCCAGCAGCTTGCTGGCGTCAGGTTGGGACAGTAACAATCAGCCCCAGCATTTT. Full variable domain (missing parts from reference TRBV7-8 and TRBJ1-5): GAGVSQSPRYKVAKRGQDVALRCDPISGHVSLFWYQQALGQGPEFLTYFQNEAQLDKSGLPSDRFFAERPEGSVSTLKIQRTQQEDSAVYLCASSLLASGWDSNNQPQHFGDGTRLSIL.